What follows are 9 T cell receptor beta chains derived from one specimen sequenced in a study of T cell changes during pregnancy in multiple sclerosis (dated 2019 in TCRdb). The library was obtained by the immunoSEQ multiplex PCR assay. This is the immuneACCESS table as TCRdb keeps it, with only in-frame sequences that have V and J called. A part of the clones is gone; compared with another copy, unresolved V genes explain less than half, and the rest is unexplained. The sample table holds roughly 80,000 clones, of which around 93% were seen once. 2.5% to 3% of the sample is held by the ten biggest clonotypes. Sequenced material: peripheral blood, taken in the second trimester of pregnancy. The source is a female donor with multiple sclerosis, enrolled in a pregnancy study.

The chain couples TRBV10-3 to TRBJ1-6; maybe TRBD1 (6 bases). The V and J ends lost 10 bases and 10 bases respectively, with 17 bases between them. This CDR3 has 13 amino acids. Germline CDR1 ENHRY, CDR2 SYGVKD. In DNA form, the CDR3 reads TGTGCCACCTCAGGGGAAGGGGACTCACCCCTCCACTTT. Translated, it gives CATSGEGDSPLHF.

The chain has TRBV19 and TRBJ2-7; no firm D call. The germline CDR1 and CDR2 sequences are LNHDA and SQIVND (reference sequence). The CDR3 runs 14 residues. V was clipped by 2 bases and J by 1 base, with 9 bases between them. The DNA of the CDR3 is TGTGCCAGTAGTATAAACGCGCCTTCCTACGAGCAGTACTTC. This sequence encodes CASSINAPSYEQYF.

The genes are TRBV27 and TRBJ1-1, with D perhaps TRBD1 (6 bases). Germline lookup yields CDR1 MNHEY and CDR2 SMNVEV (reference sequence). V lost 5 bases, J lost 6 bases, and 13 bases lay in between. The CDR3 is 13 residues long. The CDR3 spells CASSPQGNAEAFF. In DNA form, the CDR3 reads TGTGCCAGCAGTCCCCAGGGGAATGCTGAAGCTTTCTTT.

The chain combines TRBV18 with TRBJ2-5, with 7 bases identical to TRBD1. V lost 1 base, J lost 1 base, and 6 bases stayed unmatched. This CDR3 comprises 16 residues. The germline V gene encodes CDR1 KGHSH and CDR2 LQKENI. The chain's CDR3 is CASSPRTGAIQETQYF. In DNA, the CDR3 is TGTGCCAGCTCACCACGTACAGGGGCCATCCAAGAGACCCAGTACTTC. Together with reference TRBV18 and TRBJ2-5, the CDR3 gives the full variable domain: NAGVMQNPRHLVRRRGQEARLRCSPMKGHSHVYWYRQLPEEGLKFMVYLQKENIIDESGMPKERFSAEFPKEGPSILRIQQVVRGDSAAYFCASSPRTGAIQETQYFGPGTRLLVL.

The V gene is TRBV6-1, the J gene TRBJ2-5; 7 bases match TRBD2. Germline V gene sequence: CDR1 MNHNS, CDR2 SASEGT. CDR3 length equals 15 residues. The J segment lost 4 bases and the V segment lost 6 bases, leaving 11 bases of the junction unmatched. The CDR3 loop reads CASSYSGAGGETQYF. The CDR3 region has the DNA TGTGCCAGCAGCTACAGCGGGGCCGGGGGAGAGACCCAGTACTTC.

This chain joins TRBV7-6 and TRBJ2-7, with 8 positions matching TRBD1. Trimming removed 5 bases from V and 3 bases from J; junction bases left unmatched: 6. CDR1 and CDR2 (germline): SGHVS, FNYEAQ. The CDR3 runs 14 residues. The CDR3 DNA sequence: TGTGCCAGCAGCCCGGACAGGGATATCTACGAGCAGTACTTC. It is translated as CASSPDRDIYEQYF.

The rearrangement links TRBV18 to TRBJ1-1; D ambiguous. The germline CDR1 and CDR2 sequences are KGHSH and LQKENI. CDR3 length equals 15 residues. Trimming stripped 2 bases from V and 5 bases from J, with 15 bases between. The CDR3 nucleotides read TGTGCCAGCTCACCAAGGATAGAAATCGGGACTGAAGCTTTCTTT. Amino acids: CASSPRIEIGTEAFF. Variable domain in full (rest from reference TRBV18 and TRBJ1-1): NAGVMQNPRHLVRRRGQEARLRCSPMKGHSHVYWYRQLPEEGLKFMVYLQKENIIDESGMPKERFSAEFPKEGPSILRIQQVVRGDSAAYFCASSPRIEIGTEAFFGQGTRLTVV.

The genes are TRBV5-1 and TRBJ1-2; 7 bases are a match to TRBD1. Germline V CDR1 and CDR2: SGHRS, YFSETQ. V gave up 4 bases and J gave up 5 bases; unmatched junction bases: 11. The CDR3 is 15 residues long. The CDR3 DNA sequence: TGCGCCAGCAGCCCGGCCACAGGGGACCCATATGGCTACACCTTC. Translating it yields CASSPATGDPYGYTF.

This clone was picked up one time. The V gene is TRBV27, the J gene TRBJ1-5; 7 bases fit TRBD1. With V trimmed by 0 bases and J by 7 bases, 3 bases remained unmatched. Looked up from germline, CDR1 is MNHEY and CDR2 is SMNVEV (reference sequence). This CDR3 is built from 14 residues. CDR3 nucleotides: TGTGCCAGCAGTTTATCACAGGGGCGACAGCCCCAGCATTTT. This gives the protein CASSLSQGRQPQHF.